The TCR beta chain described here comes from a study of shared clonotypes between healthy human individuals. Across the whole study: Each donor contributed plates that comprised three CD4 naive, three CD4 memory, two CD8 naive and one CD8 memory.

The data were produced by immunoSEQ multiplex PCR, yet TCRdb's version contains in-frame clones alone and is incomplete. Among more than 1 million clones listed, around 78% were seen once. Of note for this clone: What it binds is not known.

There were no recent acute infections or vaccinations among the donors, who were healthy HIV-negative adults. Trimming cost V 6 bases and J 3 bases, with 6 bases left between them. CDR3 length: 11 amino acids. Germline values: CDR1 MNHNY, CDR2 SVGAGI (reference sequence). Study conclusions and caveats: Read depth was anticipated to influence clonotype sharing among donors.

The rearrangement links TRBV6-6 to TRBJ2-7, with D hard to call. The sequenced sample was memory CD4+ T cells from PBMCs. The subset denotes: CD45RA-negative fraction. This receptor was identified in a man between 18 and 35 years old in good health. Some clones in this sample may be carry-over from other donors' samples. DNA of the CDR3: TGTGCCAGCAGCTTCAGCTACGAGCAGTACTTC. This sequence encodes CASSFSYEQYF.